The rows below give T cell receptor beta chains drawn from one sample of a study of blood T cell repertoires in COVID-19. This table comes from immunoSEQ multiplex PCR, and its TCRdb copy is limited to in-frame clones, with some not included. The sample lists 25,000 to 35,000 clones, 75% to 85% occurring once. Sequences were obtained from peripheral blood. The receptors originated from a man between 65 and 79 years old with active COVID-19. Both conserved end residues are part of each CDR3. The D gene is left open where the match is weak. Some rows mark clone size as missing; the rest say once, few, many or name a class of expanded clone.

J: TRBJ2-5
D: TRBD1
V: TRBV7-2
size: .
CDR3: CASSSNRGKETQYF
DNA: TGTGCCAGCAGTTCCAACAGGGGTAAAGAGACCCAGTACTTC

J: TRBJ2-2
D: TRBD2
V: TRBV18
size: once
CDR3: CASSPDSGLAGYTGELFF
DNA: TGTGCCAGCTCACCGGACTCGGGACTAGCGGGATACACCGGGGAGCTGTTTTTT

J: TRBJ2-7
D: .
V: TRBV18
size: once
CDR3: CASSPPGQPYEQYF
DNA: TGTGCCAGCTCACCTCCGGGACAACCCTACGAGCAGTACTTC

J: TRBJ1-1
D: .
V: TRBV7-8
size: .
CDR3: CASSFRQPNTEAFF
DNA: TGTGCCAGCAGCTTTCGACAGCCAAACACTGAAGCTTTCTTT

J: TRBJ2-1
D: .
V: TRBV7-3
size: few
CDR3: CASSRGADNEQFF
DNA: TGTGCCAGCAGCCGTGGGGCGGACAATGAGCAGTTCTTC

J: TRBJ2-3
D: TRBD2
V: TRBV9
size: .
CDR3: CASSPRTSGATDTQYF
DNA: TGTGCCAGCAGCCCCCGAACTAGCGGGGCAACAGATACGCAGTATTTT

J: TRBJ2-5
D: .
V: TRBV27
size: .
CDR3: CASSSGLQETQYF
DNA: TGTGCCAGCAGTTCCGGACTGCAAGAGACCCAGTACTTC

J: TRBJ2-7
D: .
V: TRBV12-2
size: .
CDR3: CASRSRVVGEQYF
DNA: TGTGCAAGTCGCTCCAGGGTAGTGGGTGAGCAGTACTTC

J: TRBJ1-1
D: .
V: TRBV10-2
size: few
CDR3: CASSEQGLITEAFF
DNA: TGCGCCAGCAGTGAACAGGGCCTCATCACTGAAGCTTTCTTT

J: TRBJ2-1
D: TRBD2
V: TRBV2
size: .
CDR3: CASRRTSGSSNEQFF
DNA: TGTGCCAGCAGGCGGACTAGCGGGAGCTCCAATGAGCAGTTCTTC

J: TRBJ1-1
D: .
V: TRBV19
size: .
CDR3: CASSISSGDLNTEAFF
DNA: TGTGCCAGTAGTATATCTTCAGGGGACCTGAACACTGAAGCTTTCTTT

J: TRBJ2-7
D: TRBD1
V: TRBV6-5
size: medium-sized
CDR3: CASSYGAGGGYEQYF
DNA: TGTGCCAGCAGTTACGGGGCAGGGGGCGGGTACGAGCAGTACTTC

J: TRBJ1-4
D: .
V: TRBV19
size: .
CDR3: CATREGGANEKLFF
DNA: TGTGCCACCCGAGAAGGGGGGGCTAATGAAAAACTGTTTTTT

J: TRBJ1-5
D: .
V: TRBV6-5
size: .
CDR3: CASSYGRYQPQHF
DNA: TGTGCCAGCAGTTACGGCAGATATCAGCCCCAGCATTTT

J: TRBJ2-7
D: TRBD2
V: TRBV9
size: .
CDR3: CASSALAEISYEQYF
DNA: TGTGCCAGCAGCGCACTAGCGGAGATCTCCTACGAGCAGTACTTC

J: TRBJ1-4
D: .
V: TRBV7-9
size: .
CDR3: CASSFGNSPNEKLFF
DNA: TGTGCCAGCAGCTTCGGGAACAGTCCTAATGAAAAACTGTTTTTT

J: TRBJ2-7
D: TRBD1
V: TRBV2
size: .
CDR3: CASSGQGPTAYEQYF
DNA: TGTGCCAGCAGCGGACAGGGGCCAACCGCCTACGAGCAGTACTTC

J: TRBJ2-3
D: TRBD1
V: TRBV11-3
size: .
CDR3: CASSQTGKTQYF
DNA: TGTGCCAGCAGCCAGACAGGGAAGACGCAGTATTTT

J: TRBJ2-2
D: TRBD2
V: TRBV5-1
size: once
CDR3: CASSLRTSGDPGELFF
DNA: TGCGCCAGCAGCTTACGGACTAGCGGGGACCCCGGGGAGCTGTTTTTT

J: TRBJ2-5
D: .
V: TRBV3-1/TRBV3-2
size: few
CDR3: CASRLGVSQTQYF
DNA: TGTGCCAGCAGACTGGGAGTCTCCCAGACCCAGTACTTC

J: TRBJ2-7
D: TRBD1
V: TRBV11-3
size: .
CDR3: CASRGQGKGEQYF
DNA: TGTGCGTCGCGGGGACAGGGGAAAGGCGAGCAGTACTTC

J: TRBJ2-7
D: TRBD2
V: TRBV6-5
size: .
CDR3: CASTPRGAYEQYF
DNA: TGTGCCAGCACCCCCCGGGGGGCCTACGAGCAGTACTTC

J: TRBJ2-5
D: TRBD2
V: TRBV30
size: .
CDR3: CAWETSGGAGETQYF
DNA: TGTGCCTGGGAAACTAGCGGGGGGGCAGGAGAGACCCAGTACTTC

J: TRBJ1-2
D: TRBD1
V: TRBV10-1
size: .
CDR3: CASSETKTGDGYGYTF
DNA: TGCGCCAGCAGTGAGACCAAGACAGGGGACGGCTATGGCTACACCTTC

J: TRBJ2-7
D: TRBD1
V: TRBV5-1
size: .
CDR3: CASSLWTGPDEQYF
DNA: TGCGCCAGCAGCCTATGGACAGGGCCGGACGAGCAGTACTTC

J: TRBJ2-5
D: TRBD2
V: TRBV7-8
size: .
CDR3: CASRGAGVETQYF
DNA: TGTGCCAGCAGGGGAGCGGGAGTTGAGACCCAGTACTTC

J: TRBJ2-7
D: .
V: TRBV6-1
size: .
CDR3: CASSERQVLF
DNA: TGTGCCAGCAGTGAAAGACAGGTGCTCTTC

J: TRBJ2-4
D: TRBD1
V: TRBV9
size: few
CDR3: CASSVEVGQGFTNIQYF
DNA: TGTGCCAGCAGCGTAGAAGTGGGACAGGGTTTCACCAACATTCAGTACTTC

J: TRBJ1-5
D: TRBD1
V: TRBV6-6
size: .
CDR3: CASSTDRGSNQPQHF
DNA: TGTGCCAGCAGTACAGACAGGGGGAGTAATCAGCCCCAGCATTTT

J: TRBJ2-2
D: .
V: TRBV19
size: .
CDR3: CASSKQNTGELFF
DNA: TGTGCCAGTAGTAAACAGAACACCGGGGAGCTGTTTTTT

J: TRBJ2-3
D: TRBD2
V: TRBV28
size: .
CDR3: CASSFTGGITDTQYF
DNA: TGTGCCAGCAGTTTTACGGGGGGGATCACAGATACGCAGTATTTT

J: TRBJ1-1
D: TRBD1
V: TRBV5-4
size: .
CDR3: CASRKQGDRTEAFF
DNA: TGTGCCAGCAGAAAACAGGGGGATCGTACTGAAGCTTTCTTT

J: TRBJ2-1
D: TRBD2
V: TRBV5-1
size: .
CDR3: CASSFIRILAGRSYNEQFF
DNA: TGCGCCAGCAGTTTCATCCGCATCCTAGCGGGAAGGTCCTACAATGAGCAGTTCTTC

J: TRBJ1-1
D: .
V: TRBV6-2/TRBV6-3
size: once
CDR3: CASSFTGLGEAFF
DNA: TGTGCCAGCAGTTTCACAGGGTTAGGTGAAGCTTTCTTT

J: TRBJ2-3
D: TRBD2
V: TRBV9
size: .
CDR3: CASSDIAIAGTDTQYF
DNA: TGTGCCAGCAGCGACATAGCCATAGCGGGGACAGATACGCAGTATTTT

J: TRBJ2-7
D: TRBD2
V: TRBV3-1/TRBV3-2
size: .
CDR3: CASSLRLAGETYEQYF
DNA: TGTGCCAGCAGCCTCAGACTAGCGGGAGAGACCTACGAGCAGTACTTC

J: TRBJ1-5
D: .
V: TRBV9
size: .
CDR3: CASSAFDSYNQPQHF
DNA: TGTGCCAGCAGCGCCTTCGACAGTTACAATCAGCCCCAGCATTTT

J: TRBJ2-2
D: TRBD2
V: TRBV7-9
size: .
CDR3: CASSLESSGTIGELFF
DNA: TGTGCCAGCAGCTTAGAATCTAGCGGAACGATCGGGGAGCTGTTTTTT

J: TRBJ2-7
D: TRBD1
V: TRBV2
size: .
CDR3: CASGNTGAYEQYF
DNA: TGTGCCAGCGGAAATACAGGGGCCTACGAGCAGTACTTC

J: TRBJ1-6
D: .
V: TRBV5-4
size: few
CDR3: CASSFRRGGYSYNSPLHF
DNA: TGTGCCAGCAGCTTTAGACGGGGGGGTTACTCCTATAATTCACCCCTCCACTTT

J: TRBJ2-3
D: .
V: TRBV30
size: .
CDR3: CAWSRGDSDTQYF
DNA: TGTGCCTGGAGTCGAGGCGATTCAGATACGCAGTATTTT

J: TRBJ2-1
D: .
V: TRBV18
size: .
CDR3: CASSPSSRRLYNEQFF
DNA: TGTGCCAGCTCTCCGAGTTCTAGGAGGCTCTACAATGAGCAGTTCTTC

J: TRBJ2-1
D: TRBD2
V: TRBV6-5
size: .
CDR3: CASSYSSPPGGNEQFF
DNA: TGTGCCAGCAGTTACTCGAGTCCCCCGGGGGGAAATGAGCAGTTCTTC

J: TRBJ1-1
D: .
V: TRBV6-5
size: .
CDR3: CASSTQDRPLSF
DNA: TGTGCCAGCAGTACACAAGACAGGCCGCTCTCCTTT

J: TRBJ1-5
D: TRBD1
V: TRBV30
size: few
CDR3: CAWSAGTAPHSNQPQHF
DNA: TGTGCCTGGAGTGCGGGGACAGCTCCACATAGCAATCAGCCCCAGCATTTT

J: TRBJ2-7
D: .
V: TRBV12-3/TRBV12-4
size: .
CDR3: CASSTSSYEQYF
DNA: TGTGCCAGCAGTACTAGCTCCTACGAGCAGTACTTC

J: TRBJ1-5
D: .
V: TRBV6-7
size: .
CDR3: CASSYSRGSEIIRNQPQHF
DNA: TGTGCCAGCAGTTACTCTAGGGGATCGGAGATCATTAGGAATCAGCCCCAGCATTTT

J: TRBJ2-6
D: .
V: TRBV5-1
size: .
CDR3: CASSLGGSAGANVLTF
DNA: TGCGCCAGCAGCTTAGGGGGTTCGGCGGGGGCCAACGTCCTGACTTTC

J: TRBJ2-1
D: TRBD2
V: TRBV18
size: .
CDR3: CASSAFGLAAPNEQFF
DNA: TGTGCCAGCTCAGCCTTCGGACTAGCGGCCCCCAATGAGCAGTTCTTC

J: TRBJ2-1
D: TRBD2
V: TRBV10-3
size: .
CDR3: CAISEGGRGDEQFF
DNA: TGTGCCATCAGTGAGGGCGGGAGGGGCGATGAGCAGTTCTTC

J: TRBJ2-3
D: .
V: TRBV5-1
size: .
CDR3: CASSFQQVTDTQYF
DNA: TGCGCCAGCAGCTTCCAACAGGTGACTGATACGCAGTATTTT